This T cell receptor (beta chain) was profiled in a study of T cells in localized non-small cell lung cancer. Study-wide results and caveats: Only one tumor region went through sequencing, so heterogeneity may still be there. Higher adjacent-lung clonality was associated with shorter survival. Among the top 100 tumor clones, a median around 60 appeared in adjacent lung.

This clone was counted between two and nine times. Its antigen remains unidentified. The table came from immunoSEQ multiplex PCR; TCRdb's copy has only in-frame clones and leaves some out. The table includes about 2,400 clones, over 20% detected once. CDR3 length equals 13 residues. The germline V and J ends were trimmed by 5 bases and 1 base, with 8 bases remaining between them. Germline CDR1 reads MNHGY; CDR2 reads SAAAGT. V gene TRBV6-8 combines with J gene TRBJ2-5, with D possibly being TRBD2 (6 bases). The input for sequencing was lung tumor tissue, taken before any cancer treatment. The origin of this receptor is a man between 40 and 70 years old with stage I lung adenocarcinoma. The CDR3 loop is CASSEGLQETQYF. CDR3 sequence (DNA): TGTGCCAGCAGTGAGGGACTCCAAGAGACCCAGTACTTC.